Presented here are 8 T cell receptor beta chains from one specimen sequenced in a study of human CD8 memory T cell subsets. Making the TCR beta libraries relied on UMI-labeled 5' RACE. TCRdb reprocessed the 5' RACE reads and stores each CDR3 protein as one record, lacking DNA. Its table lists fewer than 20,000 distinct CDR3 sequences. Material: CD8+ T cells from PBMCs. Receptor source: a human donor in good health.

V and J are TRBV9 and TRBJ2-1; TCRdb lists TRBD2, though no DNA is available to test this call. The CDR3 is made up of 15 amino acids. Germline V gene sequence: CDR1 SGDLS, CDR2 YYNGEE. CDR3 loop: CASSVGGTYFSEQFF.

Here the CDR3 reads CATSDLPGTSGVNEQFF. The chain links TRBV24-1 to TRBJ2-1; TCRdb gives TRBD2 as the D gene, but with no DNA this cannot be confirmed. The CDR3 contains 17 residues. The V gene's germline CDR1 is KGHDR and CDR2 SFDVKD.

This sequence joins TRBV19 and TRBJ2-1; TCRdb indicates TRBD2, and absent DNA this call remains unverified. The CDR3 is made up of 13 amino acids. Germline V gene sequence: CDR1 LNHDA, CDR2 SQIVND (reference sequence). CDR3 protein: CASKQRDYNEQFF. Using reference TRBV19 and TRBJ2-1 for the parts outside the CDR3, the full variable domain is DGGITQSPKYLFRKEGQNVTLSCEQNLNHDAMYWYRQDPGQGLRLIYYSQIVNDFQKGDIAEGYSVSREKKESFPLTVTSAQKNPTAFYLCASKQRDYNEQFFGPGTRLTVL.

The chain combines TRBV5-6 with TRBJ2-1. CDR3 length equals 13 residues. The germline CDR1 and CDR2 sequences are SGHDT and YYEEEE. CDR3 in amino acids: CASSLAQFHEQFF.

V and J are TRBV7-6 and TRBJ2-7; TCRdb proposes TRBD1, but this gene call is untestable without DNA. The length of the CDR3 is 14 residues. Germline V gene lookup returns CDR1 SGHVS and CDR2 FNYEAQ. The CDR3 protein is CASSPGTGPYEQYF. Complete variable domain (other parts from reference TRBV7-6 and TRBJ2-7): GAGVSQSPRYKVTKRGQDVALRCDPISGHVSLYWYRQALGQGPEFLTYFNYEAQQDKSGLPNDRFSAERPEGSISTLTIQRTEQRDSAMYRCASSPGTGPYEQYFGPGTRLTVT.

The genes are TRBV6-2 or TRBV6-3 and TRBJ2-7; TCRdb names TRBD1, which stays unverified in the absence of DNA. Germline-derived CDR1 and CDR2 are MNHEY and SVGEGT. This CDR3 is built from 15 residues. The CDR3 sequence is CASRGRDRATYEQYF.

This chain links TRBV29-1 with TRBJ2-3; the D gene TCRdb calls, TRBD2, cannot be checked with no DNA. The CDR3 runs to 19 residues. Germline V gene data show CDR1 as SQVTM and CDR2 as ANQGSEA. CDR3 sequence: CSVEFPPAGGPFSTDTQYF.

This chain links TRBV29-1 with TRBJ2-5. Germline CDR1 and CDR2: SQVTM and ANQGSEA. The CDR3 is 14 amino acids. The CDR3 region is CSVGSSEFGETQYF.